Sequencing of this T cell receptor (beta chain) was carried out in a study of beta chain features in type 1 diabetes. Study findings and constraints: A greater similarity of naive, central memory and Treg TCRB repertoires was seen among patients than among healthy donors. PCR could preferentially amplify shorter templates, alike in patients and controls.

A word on this clone: Antigen specificity is unknown. At the DNA level, this CDR3 is encoded by other sequences in the same sample as well.

V lost 0 bases and J lost 4; bases outside the gene matches: 4. The CDR3 totals 16 residues. Germline V gene data show CDR1 as SGHDT and CDR2 as YYEEEE. The study reverse transcribed the entire isolated RNA, so it sequenced expressed TCRB transcripts. Assay: immunoSEQ multiplex PCR; the TCRdb copy retains only in-frame clones and omits some. In the table there are about half a million clones, about 29% of which are singletons. The sequence came from a man aged 18 to 29 in good health. Material for sequencing was naive CD4+ T cells from blood. The gene calls are TRBV5-6 and TRBJ2-1; TRBD2 matches 10 bases. The CDR3 nucleotides are TGTGCCAGCAGCTTGGCTGGACTAGCGGCTTACAATGAGCAGTTCTTC. This codes for CASSLAGLAAYNEQFF.